Given below is one T cell receptor beta chain in context. The antigen remains undetermined. This sample was taken from a study of shared clonotypes between healthy human individuals. The assay ran at deep level. How the authors handled the data: ImmunoSEQ yielded junction-only sequences lacking quality scores, so filtering differed. Profiled with immunoSEQ multiplex PCR; TCRdb holds only in-frame clones, not every one. V and J calls and clone size are those listed in that table; D and trimming were worked out from the DNA. This table holds fewer than 650,000 clones, about 80% found once. Notes on the study in general: What limited the represented genetic and exposure-history diversity was the small number of donors.

This CDR3 spans 16 amino acids. Germline V gene data show CDR1 as KGHSH and CDR2 as LQKENI. J was trimmed by 8 bases and V by 5 bases; bases with no gene match: 14. The clonotype comes from a woman in her thirties or forties in good health. Some clones in this sample may be carry-over from other donors' samples. The chain combines TRBV18 with TRBJ2-1; 8 positions match TRBD1. Sequencing was performed on PBMCs. The CDR3 region has the DNA TGTGCCAGCTCAACCACACAGGGGGGATTTGTCTATGAGCAGTTCTTC. It is translated as CASSTTQGGFVYEQFF.